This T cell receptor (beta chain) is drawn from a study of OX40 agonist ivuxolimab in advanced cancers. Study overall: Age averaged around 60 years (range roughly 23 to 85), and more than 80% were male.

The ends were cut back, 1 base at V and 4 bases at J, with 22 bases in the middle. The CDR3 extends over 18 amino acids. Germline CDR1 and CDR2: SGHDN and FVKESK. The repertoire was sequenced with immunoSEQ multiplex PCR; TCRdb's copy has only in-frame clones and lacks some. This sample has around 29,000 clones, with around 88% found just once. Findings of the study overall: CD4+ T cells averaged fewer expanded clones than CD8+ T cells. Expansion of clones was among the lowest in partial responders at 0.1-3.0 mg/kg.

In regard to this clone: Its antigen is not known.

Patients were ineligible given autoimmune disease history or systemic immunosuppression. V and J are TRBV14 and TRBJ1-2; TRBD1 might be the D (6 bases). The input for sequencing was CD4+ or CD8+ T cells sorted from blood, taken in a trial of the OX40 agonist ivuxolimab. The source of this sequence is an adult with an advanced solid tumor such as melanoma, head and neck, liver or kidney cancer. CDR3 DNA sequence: TGTGCCAGCAGCCAAGGGGTTCCCGGCAGGGGACGGGGCTATGGCTACACCTTC. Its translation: CASSQGVPGRGRGYGYTF.